This passage covers 17 T cell receptor beta chains from one sample sequenced in a study of shared clonotypes between healthy human individuals. The data were produced by immunoSEQ multiplex PCR, yet TCRdb's version contains in-frame clones alone and is incomplete. The repertoire includes some 2.3 million clones, approximately 95% of them detected once, and 0.3% to 0.4% sits in the top ten. Sequencing was done on a sample of naive CD4+ T cells from PBMCs. Indicated subset: CD45RA+ positively selected. These receptors were taken from a man aged 18 to 29 in good health. Some clones in this sample may be carry-over from other donors' samples.

For this clone: The sample has other DNA sequences that encode this CDR3 too. The genes are TRBV28 and TRBJ2-3; D is perhaps TRBD1 or TRBD2 (5 bases each). Germline values: CDR1 MDHEN, CDR2 SYDVKM. Deletions cut 4 bases from V and 0 bases from J, with 8 bases between. The CDR3 covers 14 residues. DNA for the CDR3: TGTGCCAGCAGTTCGGGGCAGAGCACAGATACGCAGTATTTT. This gives the protein CASSSGQSTDTQYF. The whole variable domain, filled in from reference TRBV28 and TRBJ2-3, reads DVKVTQSSRYLVKRTGEKVFLECVQDMDHENMFWYRQDPGLGLRLIYFSYDVKMKEKGDIPEGYSVSREKKERFSLILESASTNQTSMYLCASSSGQSTDTQYFGPGTRLTVL.

The chain combines TRBV29-1 with TRBJ2-7; possibly TRBD1 for D (6 bases). CDR1 and CDR2 (germline): SQVTM, ANQGSEA. There are 16 residues in the CDR3. V lost 3 bases and J lost 2, with 20 bases in between. The CDR3 nucleotides are TGCAGCGTTGAGGGGTTCGGGTGGCAGGGGACCTACGAGCAGTACTTC. This sequence encodes CSVEGFGWQGTYEQYF.

The rearrangement joins TRBV28 to TRBJ1-1; 9 nucleotides align to TRBD1. The germline CDR1 and CDR2 sequences are MDHEN and SYDVKM. Trimming removed 5 bases from V and 1 base from J; junction bases left unmatched: 5. This CDR3 spans 15 amino acids. The CDR3, as DNA: TGTGCCAGCAGTGGAGACAGGGGGAGGAACACTGAAGCTTTCTTT. It yields the protein CASSGDRGRNTEAFF.

The chain joins TRBV7-8 to TRBJ1-3, with a tentative D call TRBD1 (6 bases). CDR3 length: 14 residues. V lost 5 bases, J lost 2 bases, and 10 bases lay in between. Germline V lookup: CDR1 SGHVS, CDR2 FQNEAQ. The CDR3: CASSEQGAGNTIYF. The CDR3 region has the DNA TGTGCCAGCAGCGAACAGGGAGCTGGAAACACCATATATTTT.

The rearrangement uses TRBV29-1 and TRBJ2-7; the match to TRBD2 covers 7 bases. J was trimmed by 6 bases and V by 2 bases; bases with no gene match: 1. Germline V gene lookup returns CDR1 SQVTM and CDR2 ANQGSEA. CDR3 size: 11 residues. The CDR3 sequence is CSVESGAEQYF. CDR3 DNA sequence: TGCAGCGTTGAAAGCGGGGCCGAGCAGTACTTC.

CDR3 sequence reads: CAWSPGTVTYEQYF. The CDR3 region has the DNA TGTGCCTGGAGCCCGGGGACCGTTACCTACGAGCAGTACTTC. V and J are TRBV30 and TRBJ2-7; D possibly uses TRBD1 or TRBD2 (5 bases each). The length of the CDR3 is 14 residues. Trimming pared 3 bases from V and 2 bases from J, leaving 14 bases between. Per the germline V gene, CDR1 is GTSNPN and CDR2 is SVGIG (reference sequence).

This chain connects TRBV6-6 to TRBJ2-7; maybe TRBD1 (5 bases). Germline assignment: CDR1 MNHNY and CDR2 SVGAGI (reference sequence). V lost 6 bases and J 3 bases, leaving 9 bases between the germline ends. The CDR3 loop spans 12 amino acids. The CDR3 region is CASSPGYYEQYF. The CDR3 DNA is TGTGCCAGCAGCCCAGGGTACTACGAGCAGTACTTC.

This rearrangement joins TRBV21-1 to TRBJ2-3; the table's D gene call, TRBD2, was not cross checked with the DNA. TRBV21-1 is a known pseudogene. The CDR3 runs to 15 residues. This chain's CDR3 is CASSKDERTTDTQYF. CDR3 bases: TGTGCCAGCAGCAAAGATGAGCGAACCACAGATACGCAGTATTTT.

CDR3 coding DNA: TGTGCCAGCAGCCTACGAACTAGGATCGGTGAGCAGTTCTTC. Translated, it gives CASSLRTRIGEQFF. The chain carries TRBV7-3 and TRBJ2-1; a possible D gene is TRBD2 (5 bases). V dropped 5 bases and J dropped 9 bases, with 17 bases sitting between them. This CDR3 contains 14 residues. Germline V CDR1 and CDR2: SGHTA, FQGTGA. The whole variable domain, filled in from reference TRBV7-3 and TRBJ2-1, reads GAGVSQTPSNKVTEKGKYVELRCDPISGHTALYWYRQSLGQGPEFLIYFQGTGAADDSGLPNDRFFAVRPEGSVSTLKIQRTERGDSAVYLCASSLRTRIGEQFFGPGTRLTVL.

This rearrangement joins TRBV7-9 to TRBJ1-2; D gene ambiguous. This CDR3 has 14 amino acids. V lost 2 bases and J 2 bases, leaving 9 bases between the germline ends. Germline loops: CDR1 SEHNR, CDR2 FQNEAQ (reference sequence). The CDR3 coding sequence is TGTGCCAGCAGCTTATTTCCGGGGAACTATGGCTACACCTTC. Its translation is CASSLFPGNYGYTF.

This chain uses TRBV5-1 with TRBJ2-5; D remains unclear. V lost 3 bases and J lost 2, with 11 bases in between. CDR3 length: 14 amino acids. Per germline, CDR1 SGHRS and CDR2 YFSETQ. CDR3 bases: TGCGCCAGCAGCTCCGGTTTAACACAAGAGACCCAGTACTTC. It encodes CASSSGLTQETQYF.

J is TRBJ1-2 and V is TRBV5-6; D possibly corresponds to TRBD1 (5 bases). V gave up 4 bases and J gave up 7 bases, with 23 bases separating them. Germline values: CDR1 SGHDT, CDR2 YYEEEE. The CDR3 has 16 amino acids. The CDR3 region is CASSLTYAGREGGYTF. As DNA, the CDR3 is TGTGCCAGCAGCCTCACATATGCGGGACGAGAGGGTGGCTACACCTTC.

This clone showed up just a few times. The chain joins TRBV30 to TRBJ1-5; a weak D match, TRBD1 (5 bases). The CDR3 covers 15 residues. Per the germline V gene, CDR1 is GTSNPN and CDR2 is SVGIG (reference sequence). V lost 0 bases, J lost 5 bases, and 14 bases lay in between. CDR3 nucleotides: TGTGCCTGGAGTGTTGGGGCAGGGTTTGATCAGCCCCAGCATTTT. Translated, it gives CAWSVGAGFDQPQHF.

This clone was recorded only once. J is TRBJ2-3 and V is TRBV5-1; the D is unclear. The length of the CDR3 is 14 residues. Germline lookup yields CDR1 SGHRS and CDR2 YFSETQ. V lost 0 bases, J lost 2 bases, and 7 bases lay in between. The CDR3 reads CASSLVKPTDTQYF. The CDR3 DNA sequence: TGCGCCAGCAGCTTGGTAAAGCCCACAGATACGCAGTATTTT.

The chain is built from TRBV29-1 and TRBJ2-3; 8 nucleotides line up with TRBD2. Germline V lookup: CDR1 SQVTM, CDR2 ANQGSEA. V dropped 5 bases and J dropped 3; count of bases not matched to a gene: 16. The CDR3 has 17 residues. The DNA of the CDR3 is TGCAGCGTTTCCGGTGGGCTAGCGGGCCTGGGGACAGATACGCAGTATTTT. Translating it yields CSVSGGLAGLGTDTQYF.

The chain couples TRBV6-4 to TRBJ2-3; D gene unclear. Trimming shortened V by 1 base and J by 7 bases, and 9 bases separated the two germline ends. This CDR3 region has 13 residues. Germline V lookup: CDR1 MRHNA, CDR2 SNTAGT. For the CDR3, the DNA is TGTGCCAGCAGTGACTTAAGAGGAAATACGCAGTATTTT. Protein sequence: CASSDLRGNTQYF.

The chain carries TRBV30 and TRBJ1-4; D is unresolved. Germline CDR1 and CDR2: GTSNPN and SVGIG (reference sequence). There are 14 residues in the CDR3. Trimming left V 4 bases short and J 4 bases short, with 13 bases between. The CDR3 sequence: CAWNPWTLNEKLFF. The CDR3 bases are TGTGCCTGGAACCCCTGGACCCTTAATGAAAAACTGTTTTTT.